This TCR beta chain emerged from a study of blood T cells in healthy people across ages. With respect to this clonotype: Antigen specificity is unknown.

V lost 3 bases, J lost 6 bases, and 7 bases stayed unmatched. This CDR3 comprises 16 residues. CDR1 is MGHRA and CDR2 is YSYEKL in the germline V gene. Sample-barcoded 5' priming and a J-beta primer mix drove a second PCR of about 6 to 11 cycles. TCRdb reprocessed the 5' RACE reads with MiXCR, giving one entry per CDR3 protein. The repertoire holds around 1,700,000 distinct CDR3 sequences, with roughly 27% as singletons. Study-wide points: Strong correlation was found linking TCR beta diversity to naive T cell percentage.

The sequence was collected from a woman aged 30 to 39 in good health. What was sequenced was blood. This rearrangement joins TRBV4-1 to TRBJ1-6; 8 bases agree with TRBD1. The CDR3 region has the DNA TGCGCCAGCAGCCAGCAGGGGACAGGTTTTAATTCACCCCTCCACTTT. Protein product: CASSQQGTGFNSPLHF.